The clone carrying this T cell receptor beta chain was recorded at least ten times. Its antigen remains unidentified. Molecular barcoding with unique molecular identifiers was used for the TCRbeta library. TCRdb independently ran MiXCR on the PCR reads; one entry per CDR3 protein. This table has hundreds of thousands of distinct CDR3 sequences, 13% appearing once. These data come from a study of T-cell reconstitution after alpha-beta-depleted transplantation in children. General observations from the study: Several hundred expanded graft clones reportedly supplied alpha-beta T cells about two months after transplant.

Germline V gene sequence: CDR1 MGHDK, CDR2 SYGVNS. There are 16 residues in the CDR3. V lost 3 bases and J lost 4; bases outside the gene matches: 7. The source is a male patient under 18 who had a stem cell transplant for acute myeloid leukemia, so the T cells may come from the graft donor. J is TRBJ2-7 and V is TRBV25-1; TRBD2 matches 12 bases. Sequencing was performed on PBMCs, mostly from graft donor cells, taken 360 days after TCRalphabeta/CD19-depleted stem cell transplant. The CDR3 DNA reads as TGTGCCAGCAGTGATCAGGCAACTAGCGGGAGGTACGAGCAGTACTTC. This encodes CASSDQATSGRYEQYF.